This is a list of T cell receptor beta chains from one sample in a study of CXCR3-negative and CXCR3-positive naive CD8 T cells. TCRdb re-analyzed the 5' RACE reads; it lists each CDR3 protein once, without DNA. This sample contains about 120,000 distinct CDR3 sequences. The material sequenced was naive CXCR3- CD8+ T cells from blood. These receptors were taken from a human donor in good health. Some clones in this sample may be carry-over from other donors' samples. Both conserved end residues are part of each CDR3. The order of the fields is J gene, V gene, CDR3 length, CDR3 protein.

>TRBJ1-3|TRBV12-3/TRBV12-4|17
CASSLSGGRASGNTIYF
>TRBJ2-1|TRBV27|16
CASSLSWGPGVNEQFF
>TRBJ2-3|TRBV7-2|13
CASASGLTDTQYF
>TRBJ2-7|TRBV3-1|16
CASSDGQGLTSYEQYF
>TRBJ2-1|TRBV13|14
CASSRDFSYNEQFF
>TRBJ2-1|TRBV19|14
CATEMTSWTNEQFF
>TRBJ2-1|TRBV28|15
CASSFGASSYNEQFF
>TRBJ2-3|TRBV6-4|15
CASSDSRGSTDTQYF
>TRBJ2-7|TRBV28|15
CASSSPNSGGYEQYF
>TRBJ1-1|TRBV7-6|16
CASSLVSGTLNTEAFF
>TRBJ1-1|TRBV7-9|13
CASSPSWGTEAFF
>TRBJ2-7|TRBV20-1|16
CSARRVSGGFSYEQYF
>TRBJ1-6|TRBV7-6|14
CASSAMGSNSPLHF
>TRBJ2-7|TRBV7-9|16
CASSSSDKTDPYEQYF
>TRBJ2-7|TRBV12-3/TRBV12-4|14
CASRDGGLRTEQYF
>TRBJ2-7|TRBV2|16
CASSEGPGVLGYEQYF
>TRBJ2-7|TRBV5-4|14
CASSSPIRPYEQYF
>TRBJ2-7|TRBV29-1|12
CSVRTGIYEQYF